This entry is about one T cell receptor beta chain. These data originate in a study of blood T cell repertoires in COVID-19. Seattle patient enrollment occurred during active infection, with longitudinal follow-up thereafter. Using immunoSEQ multiplex PCR, the repertoire was profiled, and TCRdb retains in-frame clones only, with some absent. The table shows approximately 200,000 clones, with just under 90% occurring only once. The CDR3 is 16 amino acids. V gave up 4 bases and J gave up 9 bases; unmatched junction bases: 11. Germline CDR1 reads LGHDT; CDR2 reads YNNKEL (reference sequence). Sequencing was done on a sample of peripheral blood. The chain links TRBV3-1 (or the pseudogene TRBV3-2) to TRBJ2-1, with 11 bases that match TRBD2. This TCR was recovered from a man aged 25 to 45 with COVID-19, enrolled during active disease. The CDR3 DNA is TGTGCCAGCAGCCTTTCAGGACTAGCGGGTAAAGGTGAGCAGTTCTTC. Translated, it gives CASSLSGLAGKGEQFF.